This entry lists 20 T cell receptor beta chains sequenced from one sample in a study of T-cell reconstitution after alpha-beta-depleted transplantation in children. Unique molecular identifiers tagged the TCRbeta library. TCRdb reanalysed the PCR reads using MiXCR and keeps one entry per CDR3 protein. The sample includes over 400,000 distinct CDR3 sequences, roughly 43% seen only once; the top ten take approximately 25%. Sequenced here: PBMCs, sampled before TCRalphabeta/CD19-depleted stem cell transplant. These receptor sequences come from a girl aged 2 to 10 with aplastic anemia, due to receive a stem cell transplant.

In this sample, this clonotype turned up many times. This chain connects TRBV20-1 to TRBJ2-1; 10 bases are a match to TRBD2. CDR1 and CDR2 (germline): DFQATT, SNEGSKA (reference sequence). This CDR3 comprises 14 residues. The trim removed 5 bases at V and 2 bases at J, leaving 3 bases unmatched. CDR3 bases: TGCAGTGCTGCAGCGGGAGGGCCCTACAATGAGCAGTTCTTC. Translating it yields CSAAAGGPYNEQFF.

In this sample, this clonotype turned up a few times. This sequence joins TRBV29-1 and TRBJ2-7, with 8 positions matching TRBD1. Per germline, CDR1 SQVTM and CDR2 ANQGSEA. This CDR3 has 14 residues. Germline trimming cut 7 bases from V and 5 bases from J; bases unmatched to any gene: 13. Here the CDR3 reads CSGIIQGAPDEQYF. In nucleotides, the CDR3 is TGCAGCGGCATTATTCAGGGGGCTCCAGACGAGCAGTACTTC.

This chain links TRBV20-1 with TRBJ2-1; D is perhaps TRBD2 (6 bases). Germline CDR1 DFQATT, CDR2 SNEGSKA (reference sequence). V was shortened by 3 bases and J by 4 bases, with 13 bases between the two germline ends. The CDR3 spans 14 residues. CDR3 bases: TGCAGTGCTAGGGAGCCGGGGGAGTACAATGAGCAGTTCTTC. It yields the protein CSAREPGEYNEQFF.

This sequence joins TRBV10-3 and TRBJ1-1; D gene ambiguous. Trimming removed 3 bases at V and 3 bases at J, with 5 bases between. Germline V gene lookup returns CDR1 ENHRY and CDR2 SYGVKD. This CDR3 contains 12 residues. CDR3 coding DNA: TGTGCCATCAGTGAAGGATACACTGAAGCTTTCTTT. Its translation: CAISEGYTEAFF.

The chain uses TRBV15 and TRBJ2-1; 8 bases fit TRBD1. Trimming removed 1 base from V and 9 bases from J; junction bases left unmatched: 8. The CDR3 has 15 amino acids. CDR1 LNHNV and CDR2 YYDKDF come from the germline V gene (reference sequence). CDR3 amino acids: CATSRGGQGWTEQFF. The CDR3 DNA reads TGTGCCACCAGCAGAGGCGGACAGGGATGGACTGAGCAGTTCTTC.

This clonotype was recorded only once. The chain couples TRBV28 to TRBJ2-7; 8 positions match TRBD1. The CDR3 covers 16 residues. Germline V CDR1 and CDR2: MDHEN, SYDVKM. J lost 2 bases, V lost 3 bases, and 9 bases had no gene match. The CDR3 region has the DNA TGTGCCAGCAGTTTTCCCGACAGGGGATCTCCCTACGAGCAGTACTTC. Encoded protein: CASSFPDRGSPYEQYF.

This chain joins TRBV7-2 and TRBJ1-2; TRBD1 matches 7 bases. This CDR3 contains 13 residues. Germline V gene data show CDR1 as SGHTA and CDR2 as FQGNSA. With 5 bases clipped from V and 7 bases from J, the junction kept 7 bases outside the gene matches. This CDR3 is CASSPDRAGGYTF. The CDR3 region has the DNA TGTGCCAGCAGCCCCGACAGGGCCGGTGGCTACACCTTC.

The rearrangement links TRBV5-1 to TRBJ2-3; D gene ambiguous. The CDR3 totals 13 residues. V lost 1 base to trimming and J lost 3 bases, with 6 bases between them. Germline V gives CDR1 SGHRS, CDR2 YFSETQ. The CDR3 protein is CASSLPMTDTQYF. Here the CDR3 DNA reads TGCGCCAGCAGCTTGCCTATGACAGATACGCAGTATTTT.

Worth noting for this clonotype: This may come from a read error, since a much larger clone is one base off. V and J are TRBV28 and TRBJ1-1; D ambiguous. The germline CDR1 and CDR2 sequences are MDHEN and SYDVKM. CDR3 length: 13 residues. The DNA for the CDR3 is TGTGCCAGCAGTTTATATCAGAACTCTGAAGCTTTCTTT. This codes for CASSLYQNSEAFF.

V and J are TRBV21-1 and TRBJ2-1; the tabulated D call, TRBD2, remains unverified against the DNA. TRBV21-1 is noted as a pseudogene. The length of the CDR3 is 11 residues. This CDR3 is CASPQSVKGFF. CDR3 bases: TGTGCCAGCCCACAGTCCGTTAAGGGGTTCTTC.

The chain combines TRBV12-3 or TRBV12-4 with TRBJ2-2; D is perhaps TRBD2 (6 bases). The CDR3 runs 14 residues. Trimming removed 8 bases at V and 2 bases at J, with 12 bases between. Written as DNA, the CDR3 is TGTGCCAGCTCGAACGGGGGAAACACCGGGGAGCTGTTTTTT. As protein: CASSNGGNTGELFF.

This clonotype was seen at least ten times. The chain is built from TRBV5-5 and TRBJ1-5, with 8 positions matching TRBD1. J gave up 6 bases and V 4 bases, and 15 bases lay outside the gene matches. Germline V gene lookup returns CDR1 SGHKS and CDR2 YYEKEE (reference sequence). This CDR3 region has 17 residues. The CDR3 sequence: CASSMTGTGRGAQPQHF. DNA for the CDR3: TGTGCCAGCAGCATGACCGGGACAGGCCGCGGTGCTCAGCCCCAGCATTTT.

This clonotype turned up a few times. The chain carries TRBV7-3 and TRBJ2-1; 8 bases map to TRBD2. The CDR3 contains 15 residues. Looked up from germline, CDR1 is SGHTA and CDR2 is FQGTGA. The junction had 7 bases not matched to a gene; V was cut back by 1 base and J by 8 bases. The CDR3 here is CASSLRGTRRDEQFF. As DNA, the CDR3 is TGTGCCAGCAGCTTAAGGGGGACTAGAAGGGATGAGCAGTTCTTC.

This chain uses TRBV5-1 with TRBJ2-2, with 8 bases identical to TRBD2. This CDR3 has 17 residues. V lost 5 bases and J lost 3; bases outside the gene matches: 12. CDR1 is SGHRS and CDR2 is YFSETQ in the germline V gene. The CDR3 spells CASRPHISGRDTGELFF. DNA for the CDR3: TGCGCCAGCAGGCCTCACATAAGCGGGAGAGACACCGGGGAGCTGTTTTTT.

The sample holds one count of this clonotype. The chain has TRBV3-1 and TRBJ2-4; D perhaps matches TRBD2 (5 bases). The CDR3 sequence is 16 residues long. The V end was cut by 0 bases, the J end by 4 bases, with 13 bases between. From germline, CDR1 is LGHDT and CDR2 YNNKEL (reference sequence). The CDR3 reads CASSQELIAWKNIQYF. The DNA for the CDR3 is TGTGCCAGCAGCCAAGAGTTGATAGCGTGGAAAAACATTCAGTACTTC.

Here the CDR3 reads CSASGPRADTQYF. CDR3 DNA sequence: TGCAGTGCTAGTGGACCTAGGGCAGATACGCAGTATTTT. V usage is TRBV20-1 and J usage is TRBJ2-3; no clear D. This CDR3 comprises 13 residues. Trimming pared 3 bases from V and 4 bases from J, leaving 11 bases between. Per germline, CDR1 DFQATT and CDR2 SNEGSKA (reference sequence).

The CDR3 sequence is CASSDSKRGELFF. The CDR3 coding sequence is TGTGCCAGCAGTGACTCGAAGAGGGGGGAGCTGTTTTTT. The rearrangement uses TRBV6-4 and TRBJ2-2; D is unresolved. The V gene lost 0 bases and the J gene lost 8 bases, with 7 bases spanning the gap. Per the germline V gene, CDR1 is MRHNA and CDR2 is SNTAGT. The CDR3 loop spans 13 amino acids.

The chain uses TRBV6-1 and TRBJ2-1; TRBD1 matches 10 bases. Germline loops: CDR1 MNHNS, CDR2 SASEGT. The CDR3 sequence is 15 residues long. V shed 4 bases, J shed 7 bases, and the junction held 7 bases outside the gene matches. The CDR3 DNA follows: TGTGCCAGCAGTGCGACAGGGGGCCACACAAATGAGCAGTTCTTC. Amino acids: CASSATGGHTNEQFF.

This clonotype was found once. In DNA form, the CDR3 reads TGCGCCAGCAGCCCCCAGGGGGCGAGTACTGAAGCTTTCTTT. Translated, it gives CASSPQGASTEAFF. This chain joins TRBV5-1 and TRBJ1-1; 8 nucleotides line up with TRBD1. CDR3 length: 14 amino acids. Trimming at V came to 4 bases and at J to 5 bases, leaving 7 bases not matched to a gene. From germline, CDR1 is SGHRS and CDR2 YFSETQ.

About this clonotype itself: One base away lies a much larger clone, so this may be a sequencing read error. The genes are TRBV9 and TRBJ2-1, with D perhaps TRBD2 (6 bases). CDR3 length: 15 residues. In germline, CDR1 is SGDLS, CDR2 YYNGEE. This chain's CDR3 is CASSVVADPKNEQLF. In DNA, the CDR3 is TGTGCCAGCAGCGTTGTAGCGGACCCTAAGAATGAGCAGCTCTTC. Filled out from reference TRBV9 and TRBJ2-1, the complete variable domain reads DSGVTQTPKHLITATGQRVTLRCSPRSGDLSVYWYQQSLDQGLQFLIQYYNGEERAKGNILERFSAQQFPDLHSELNLSSLELGDSALYFCASSVVADPKNEQLFGPGTRLTVL.